The text below deals with one T cell receptor (beta chain). How the authors handled the data: Estimation of nucleated cell counts relied on the amplification of reference gene primers. The assay was immunoSEQ multiplex PCR, and TCRdb's table has in-frame clones only and misses some. V and J calls and clone size are copied from that table; D and trimming were computed from the DNA. Here the sample spans approximately 80,000 clones, about three quarters being singletons. The sample originates from a study of blood T cell repertoires in COVID-19. Across the study: The origin of the acute and convalescent COVID-19 samples was the United States, Italy and Spain.

Looked up from germline, CDR1 is MDHEN and CDR2 is SYDVKM. The CDR3 length is 14 residues. Between the trimmed V and J ends, which lost 5 bases and 1 base, there was a span of 11 bases. The clonotype originates from a human donor in a cohort sampled during active COVID-19. The chain couples TRBV28 to TRBJ1-2; possibly TRBD1 for D (5 bases). The sequenced sample was peripheral blood. The CDR3 reads CASSNYRGNYGYTF. The DNA of the CDR3 is TGTGCCAGCAGTAATTATAGGGGTAACTATGGCTACACCTTC.